This is a list of T cell receptor beta chains from one sample in a study of T-cell reconstitution after alpha-beta-depleted transplantation in children. MiXCR, applied by TCRdb to the PCR reads, yields one record per CDR3 protein. Seen here are a few hundred thousand distinct CDR3 sequences, over 7.5% observed once, and the top ten hold approximately 9%. The starting material was peripheral blood, obtained 360 days after TCRalphabeta/CD19-depleted stem cell transplant. Source of these receptors: a female patient aged 2-10 years who had a stem cell transplant for Fanconi anemia, so the T cells may come from the graft donor. Both conserved end residues are part of each CDR3. Fields, in order: V gene, J gene, D gene, clone size, CDR3 protein, CDR3 DNA. D genes are given only for firm matches. Clone size appears in some rows only: once, few, many, or a class for an expanded clone.

>TRBV18|TRBJ2-3|TRBD1|many
CASSPQGALGDTQYF
TGTGCCAGCTCACCACAGGGGGCGCTTGGAGATACGCAGTATTTT
>TRBV10-3|TRBJ2-1|.|few
CATQRVEGSGEQFF
TGTGCCACACAAAGGGTGGAAGGGTCAGGTGAGCAGTTCTTC
>TRBV11-2|TRBJ2-1|TRBD2|many
CASRIVGASGVRNEQFF
TGTGCCAGCAGAATAGTTGGGGCTAGCGGGGTCAGGAATGAGCAGTTCTTC
>TRBV4-1|TRBJ1-1|.|few
CASSQDVGGGHMNTEAFF
TGCGCCAGCAGCCAAGATGTTGGCGGGGGGCATATGAACACTGAAGCTTTCTTT
>TRBV20-1|TRBJ1-3|.|few
CSAEQQANLLHTIYF
TGCAGTGCCGAACAACAGGCGAACCTTTTGCACACCATATATTTT
>TRBV6-5|TRBJ2-3|.|many
CASSYLGPTDTQYF
TGTGCCAGCAGTTACTTGGGTCCCACAGATACGCAGTATTTT
>TRBV29-1|TRBJ1-1|.|many
CSVGRNTEAFF
TGCAGCGTTGGGAGGAACACTGAAGCTTTCTTT
>TRBV4-1|TRBJ2-3|.|.
CASSQELDYWDKQYF
TGCGCCAGCAGCCAAGAACTCGACTATTGGGATAAGCAGTATTTT
>TRBV25-1|TRBJ2-7|.|many
CASSESLLFTYEQYF
TGTGCCAGCAGTGAATCGCTCTTATTTACCTACGAGCAGTACTTC
>TRBV28|TRBJ2-1|TRBD1|many
CASIPSGTANEQFF
TGTGCCAGCATTCCTTCCGGGACAGCCAATGAGCAGTTCTTC
>TRBV7-3|TRBJ2-3|.|.
CASSLTVGGASTDTQYF
TGTGCCAGCAGCTTAACTGTGGGGGGGGCTAGCACAGATACGCAGTATTTT
>TRBV24-1|TRBJ2-1|TRBD1|many
CATGTGGVYEQFF
TGTGCCACCGGGACAGGGGGCGTCTATGAGCAGTTCTTC
>TRBV6-4|TRBJ2-3|TRBD2|few
CASRGTSATDTQYF
TGTGCCAGCAGGGGTACTAGCGCGACAGATACGCAGTATTTT
>TRBV28|TRBJ2-2|.|many
CASGLEVYTGELFF
TGTGCCAGCGGTCTGGAGGTCTACACCGGGGAGCTGTTTTTT
>TRBV27|TRBJ2-5|.|.
CASSFSGIRPETQYF
TGTGCCAGCAGTTTTTCCGGGATTAGGCCAGAGACCCAGTACTTC
>TRBV3-1|TRBJ2-7|TRBD1|many
CASSPSGTVLYEQYF
TGTGCCAGCAGCCCGTCCGGGACAGTCCTCTACGAGCAGTACTTC
>TRBV7-9|TRBJ2-1|.|many
CASSLGAVSPLGEQFF
TGTGCCAGCAGCTTAGGGGCCGTATCGCCGTTGGGTGAGCAGTTCTTC
>TRBV6-5|TRBJ1-4|.|many
CASSRVAREKLFF
TGTGCCAGCAGTAGGGTTGCGCGGGAAAAACTGTTTTTT
>TRBV2|TRBJ1-1|.|few
CASSEPSFEAFF
TGTGCCAGCAGTGAACCTTCCTTCGAAGCTTTCTTT
>TRBV3-1|TRBJ2-5|.|many
CASSQETEVQETQYF
TGTGCCAGCAGCCAAGAGACGGAAGTTCAAGAGACCCAGTACTTC
>TRBV6-5|TRBJ2-1|.|few
CASSYGGPYNEQFF
TGTGCCAGCAGTTACGGGGGTCCCTACAATGAGCAGTTCTTC
>TRBV3-1|TRBJ1-4|TRBD1|.
CASSSGQINEKLFF
TGTGCCAGCAGCTCGGGACAGATTAATGAAAAACTGTTTTTT
>TRBV6-5|TRBJ2-5|TRBD1|many
CASSYSLTGQETQYF
TGTGCCAGCAGTTACTCGTTGACAGGGCAAGAGACCCAGTACTTC
>TRBV7-9|TRBJ2-1|TRBD2|many
CASSWTSGRKLYNEQFF
TGTGCCAGCAGCTGGACTAGCGGGAGGAAACTTTACAATGAGCAGTTCTTC
>TRBV20-1|TRBJ2-7|.|many
CSARDSQGPYEQYF
TGCAGTGCTAGAGATTCACAGGGACCCTACGAGCAGTACTTC
>TRBV28|TRBJ1-2|.|few
CASSYRRVTFFYGYTF
TGTGCCAGCAGTTACCGCCGTGTGACCTTCTTCTATGGCTACACCTTC
>TRBV28|TRBJ1-1|.|many
CASRGKPEAFF
TGTGCCAGCCGGGGAAAACCTGAAGCTTTCTTT
>TRBV27|TRBJ1-2|.|.
CASSLASGSLSYYTF
TGTGCCAGCAGTTTAGCGAGCGGCTCCTTATCCTACTACACCTTC
>TRBV19|TRBJ2-7|.|.
CASSIRGEEQYF
TGTGCCAGTAGTATACGCGGAGAGGAGCAGTACTTC
>TRBV7-9|TRBJ1-2|.|few
CASSSQEFYGYTF
TGTGCCAGCAGCTCGCAGGAGTTCTATGGCTACACCTTC
>TRBV5-1|TRBJ2-7|.|many
CASSIDLTNQYF
TGCGCCAGCAGCATAGACCTTACGAATCAGTACTTC
>TRBV6-5|TRBJ1-4|.|many
CASSPFTGEKLFF
TGTGCCAGCAGTCCCTTTACAGGGGAAAAACTGTTTTTT
>TRBV7-2|TRBJ2-1|.|many
CASSLAFYNEQFF
TGTGCCAGCAGCTTAGCGTTTTACAATGAGCAGTTCTTC
>TRBV2|TRBJ2-1|.|.
CASKSGPSYNEQFF
TGTGCCAGCAAGTCGGGGCCCTCCTACAATGAGCAGTTCTTC
>TRBV5-1|TRBJ2-3|.|.
CANSLGGPSTDTQYF
TGCGCCAACTCCCTCGGGGGGCCCAGCACAGATACGCAGTATTTT
>TRBV13|TRBJ1-4|.|.
CASSLAGPEHEKLFF
TGTGCCAGCAGCTTAGCGGGACCCGAACATGAAAAACTGTTTTTT
>TRBV27|TRBJ1-4|.|few
CASSLWEGGKLFF
TGTGCCAGCAGTTTGTGGGAAGGAGGAAAACTGTTTTTT
>TRBV7-8|TRBJ1-1|.|.
CASKPGGAHTEAFF
TGTGCCAGCAAACCTGGGGGGGCGCACACTGAAGCTTTCTTT
>TRBV7-8|TRBJ2-3|.|many
CASSYRGGHTDTQYF
TGTGCCAGCAGCTACAGGGGAGGGCACACAGATACGCAGTATTTT
>TRBV4-3|TRBJ1-1|.|.
CASSQETGNAEAFF
TGCGCCAGCAGCCAAGAAACAGGGAATGCGGAAGCTTTCTTT
>TRBV20-1|TRBJ1-1|.|many
CRADKYEPEAFF
TGCAGGGCTGATAAGTACGAGCCTGAAGCTTTCTTT
>TRBV27|TRBJ1-1|.|many
CASSLSRGLNTEAFF
TGTGCCAGCAGTTTATCGCGGGGACTTAACACTGAAGCTTTCTTT
>TRBV29-1|TRBJ2-1|.|many
CSVEASRLRNEQFF
TGCAGCGTTGAAGCCAGCAGGCTTAGGAATGAGCAGTTCTTC